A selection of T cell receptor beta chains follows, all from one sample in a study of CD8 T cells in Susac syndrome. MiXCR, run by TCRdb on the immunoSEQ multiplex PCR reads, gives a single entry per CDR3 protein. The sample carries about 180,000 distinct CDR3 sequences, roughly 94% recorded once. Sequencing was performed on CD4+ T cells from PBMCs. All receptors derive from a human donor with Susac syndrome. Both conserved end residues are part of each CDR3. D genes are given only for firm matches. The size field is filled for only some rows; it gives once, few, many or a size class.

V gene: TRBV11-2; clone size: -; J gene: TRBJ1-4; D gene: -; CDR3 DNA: TGTGCCAGCAGCTTAAAGGCACCGATGGATGAAAAACTGTTTTTT; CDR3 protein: CASSLKAPMDEKLFF
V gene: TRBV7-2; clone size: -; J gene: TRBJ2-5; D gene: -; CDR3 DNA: TGTGCCAGCACCAACAACCTACAGGGACAAGAGACCCAGTACTTC; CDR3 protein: CASTNNLQGQETQYF
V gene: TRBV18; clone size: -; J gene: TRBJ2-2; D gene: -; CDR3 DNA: TGTGCCAGCTCACCGGACAGAAACACCGGGGAGCTGTTTTTT; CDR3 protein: CASSPDRNTGELFF
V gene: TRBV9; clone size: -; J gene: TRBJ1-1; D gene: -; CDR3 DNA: TGTGCCAGCAGCGTACAGAGGGGCACTGAAGCTTTCTTT; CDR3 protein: CASSVQRGTEAFF
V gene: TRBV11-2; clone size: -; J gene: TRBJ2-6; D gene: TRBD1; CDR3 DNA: TGTGCCAGCAGCTGGCCTCTTACTGGGACAGGGTCCTCTGGGGCCAACGTCCTGACTTTC; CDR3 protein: CASSWPLTGTGSSGANVLTF
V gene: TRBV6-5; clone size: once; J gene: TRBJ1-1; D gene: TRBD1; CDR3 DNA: TGTGCCAGCAGCCCCGACAGGGCCAACACTGAAGCTTTCTTT; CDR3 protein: CASSPDRANTEAFF
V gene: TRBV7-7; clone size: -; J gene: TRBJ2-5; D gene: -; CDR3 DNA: TGTGCTAGCAGCTTCCAGGGTTCGGAGACCCAGTACTTC; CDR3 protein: CASSFQGSETQYF
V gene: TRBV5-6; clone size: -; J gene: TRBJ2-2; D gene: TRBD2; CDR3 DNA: TGTGCCAGCAGCTTGGCCGCCGGGACTAGCGGGGGGACAAACACCGGGGAGCTGTTTTTT; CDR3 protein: CASSLAAGTSGGTNTGELFF
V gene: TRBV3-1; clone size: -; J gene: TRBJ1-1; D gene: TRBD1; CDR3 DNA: TGTGCCAGCAGCCATGGGACAGGGAAAGACACTGAAGCTTTCTTT; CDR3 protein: CASSHGTGKDTEAFF
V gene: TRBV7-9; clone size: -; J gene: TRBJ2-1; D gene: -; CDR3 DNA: TGTGCCAGCAGCTTAAGGGGGGGGGCAGGGAGGCAGGATGAGCAGTTCTTC; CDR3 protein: CASSLRGGAGRQDEQFF
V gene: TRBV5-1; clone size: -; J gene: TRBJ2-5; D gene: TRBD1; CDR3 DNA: TGCGCCAGCAGCTTGGCGGACAGGGGGACGGGTGAGACCCAGTACTTC; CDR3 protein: CASSLADRGTGETQYF
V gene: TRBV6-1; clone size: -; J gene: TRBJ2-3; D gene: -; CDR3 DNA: TGTGCCAGCAGCCTGTTAGGAGAAGGCCGATCAAATAAGGCGCAGTATTTT; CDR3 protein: CASSLLGEGRSNKAQYF
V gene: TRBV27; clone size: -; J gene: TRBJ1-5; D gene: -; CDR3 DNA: TGTGCCAGCAGTTTATCCTCCAATCAGCCCCAGCATTTT; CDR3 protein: CASSLSSNQPQHF
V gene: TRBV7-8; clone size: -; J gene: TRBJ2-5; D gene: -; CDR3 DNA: TGTGCCAGCAGTTCACAGGGAAGCGGAGAGACCCAGTACTTC; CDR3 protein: CASSSQGSGETQYF
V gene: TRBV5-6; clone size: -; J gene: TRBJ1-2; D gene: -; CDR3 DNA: TGTGCCAGCAGCTTGGGGCAATTGAGTGGCTACACCTTC; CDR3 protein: CASSLGQLSGYTF
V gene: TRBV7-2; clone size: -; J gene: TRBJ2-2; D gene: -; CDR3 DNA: TGTGCCAGCAGCAAGGGCATCCCCCCGGACGGGGAGCTGTTTTTT; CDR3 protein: CASSKGIPPDGELFF
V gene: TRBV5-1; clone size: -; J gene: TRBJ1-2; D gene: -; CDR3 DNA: TGCGCCAGCAGCTTGGGATTTTCCTATGGCTACACCTTC; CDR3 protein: CASSLGFSYGYTF
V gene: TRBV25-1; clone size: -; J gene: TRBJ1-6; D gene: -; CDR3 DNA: TGTGCCAGCAGTGTCAGGGTCAATTCACCCCTCCACTTT; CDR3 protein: CASSVRVNSPLHF
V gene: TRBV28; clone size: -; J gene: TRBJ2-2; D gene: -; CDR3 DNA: TGTGCCAGCAGTTCCCCGAGCCGGACATCGAACACCGGGGAGCTGTTTTTT; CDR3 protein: CASSSPSRTSNTGELFF
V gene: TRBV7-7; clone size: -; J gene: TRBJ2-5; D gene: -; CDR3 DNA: TGTGCCAGCAGCGACAATACAGGGCGCCAAGAGACCCAGTACTTC; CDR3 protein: CASSDNTGRQETQYF
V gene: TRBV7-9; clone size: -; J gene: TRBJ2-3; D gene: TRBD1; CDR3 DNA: TGTGCCAGCAGCCTGGGACAGGGACCCCTTAGCACAGATACGCAGTATTTT; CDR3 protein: CASSLGQGPLSTDTQYF
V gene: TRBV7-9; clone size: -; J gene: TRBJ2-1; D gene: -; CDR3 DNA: TGTGCCAGCAGCTTAGATACGGGGGGCGATGAGCAGTTCTTC; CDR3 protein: CASSLDTGGDEQFF
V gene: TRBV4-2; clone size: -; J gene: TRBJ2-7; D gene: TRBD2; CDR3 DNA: TGTGCCAGCAGCCAGGAGACTAGCGGCTACGAGCAGTACTTC; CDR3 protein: CASSQETSGYEQYF
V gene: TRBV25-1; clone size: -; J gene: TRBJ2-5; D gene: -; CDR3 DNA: TGTGCCAGCAGTGAGGGGGCACGGGAGACCCAGTACTTC; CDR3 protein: CASSEGARETQYF
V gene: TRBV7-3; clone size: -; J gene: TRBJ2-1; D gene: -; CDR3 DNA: TGTGCCAGCAGCTTGGACGGGAGACGGGACAATGAGCAGTTCTTC; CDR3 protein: CASSLDGRRDNEQFF
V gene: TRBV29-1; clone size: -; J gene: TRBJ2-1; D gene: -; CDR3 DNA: TGCAGCGTCCTTGGCAATGAGCAGTTCTTC; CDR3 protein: CSVLGNEQFF
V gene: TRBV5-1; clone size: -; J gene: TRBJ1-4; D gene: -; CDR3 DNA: TGCGCCAGCAGCTTGCAGGGTTCAATTAATGAAAAACTGTTTTTT; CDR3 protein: CASSLQGSINEKLFF
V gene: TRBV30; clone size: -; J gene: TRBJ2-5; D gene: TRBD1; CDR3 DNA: TGTGCCTGGAGAGCCCGGGACAGGGGGGAGACCCAGTACTTC; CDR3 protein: CAWRARDRGETQYF
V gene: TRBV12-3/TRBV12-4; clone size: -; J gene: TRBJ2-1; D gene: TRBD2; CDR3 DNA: TGTGCCAGCAGTACCGACAGGCTAGCGGGTCAGTTCTTC; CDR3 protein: CASSTDRLAGQFF
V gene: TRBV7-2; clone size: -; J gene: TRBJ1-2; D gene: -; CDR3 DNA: TGTGCCAGCAGCTTAGCCGGGGGGGAAGGATATGGCTACACCTTC; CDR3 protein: CASSLAGGEGYGYTF
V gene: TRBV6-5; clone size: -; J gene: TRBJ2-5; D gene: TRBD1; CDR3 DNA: TGTGCCAGCTCGGCAGGGGGCTTCGAGACCCAGTACTTC; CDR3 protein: CASSAGGFETQYF
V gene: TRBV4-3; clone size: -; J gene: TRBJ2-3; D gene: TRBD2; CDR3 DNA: TGCGCCAGCAGCCACCGACTTACTAGCGGGGGCACAGATACGCAGTATTTT; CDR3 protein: CASSHRLTSGGTDTQYF
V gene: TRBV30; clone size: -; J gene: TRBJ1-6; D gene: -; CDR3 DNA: TGTGCCTGGAGTGGGGGAGGAAATTCACCCCTCCACTTT; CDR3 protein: CAWSGGGNSPLHF
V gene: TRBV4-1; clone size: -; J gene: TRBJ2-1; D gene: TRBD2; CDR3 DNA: TGCGCCAGCAGCCAAGACCCAGCGGGGGGGCCAGACAATGAGCAGTTCTTC; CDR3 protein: CASSQDPAGGPDNEQFF
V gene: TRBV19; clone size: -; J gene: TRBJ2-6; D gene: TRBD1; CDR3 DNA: TGTGCCAGTAGCCCCATAGGACAGGGCCTCTCTGGGGCCAACGTCCTGACTTTC; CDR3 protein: CASSPIGQGLSGANVLTF
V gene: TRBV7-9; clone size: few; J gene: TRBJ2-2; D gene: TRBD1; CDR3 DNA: TGTGCCAGCAGCTCCTTTGGACAGGGGAACACCGGGGAGCTGTTTTTT; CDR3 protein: CASSSFGQGNTGELFF
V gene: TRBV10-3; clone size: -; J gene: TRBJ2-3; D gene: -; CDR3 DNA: TGTGCCATCAGTCCCACCAAGTCAATATCCAATACGCAGTATTTT; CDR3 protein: CAISPTKSISNTQYF
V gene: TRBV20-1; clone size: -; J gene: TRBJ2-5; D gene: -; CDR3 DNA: TGCAGTGCTAGCGGGGAAGGAAAAGAGACCCAGTACTTC; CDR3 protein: CSASGEGKETQYF
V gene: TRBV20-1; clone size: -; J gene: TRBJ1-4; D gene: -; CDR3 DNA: TGCAGTGCTAGGGAGACAACTAATGAAAAACTGTTTTTT; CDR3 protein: CSARETTNEKLFF
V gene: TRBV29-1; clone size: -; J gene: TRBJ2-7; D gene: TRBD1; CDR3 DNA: TGCAGCGTTTACAGGGGGTACGAGCAGTACTTC; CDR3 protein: CSVYRGYEQYF
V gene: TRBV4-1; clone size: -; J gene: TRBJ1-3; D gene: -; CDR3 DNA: TGCGCCAGCAGCCAAGATCGGGAGGCAGGAAACACCATATATTTT; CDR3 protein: CASSQDREAGNTIYF
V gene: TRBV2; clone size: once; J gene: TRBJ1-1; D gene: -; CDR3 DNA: TGTGCCAGCAGTTGGACAGCGAACACTGAAGCTTTCTTT; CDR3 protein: CASSWTANTEAFF
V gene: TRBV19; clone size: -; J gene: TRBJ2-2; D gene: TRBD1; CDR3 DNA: TGTGCCAGTAGTACGCGGGGACAGGCGTGGTGGGCCGGGGAGCTGTTTTTT; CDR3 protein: CASSTRGQAWWAGELFF